Each of the 4 T cell receptor beta chains below was sequenced from the same sample in a study of breast tumors, draining lymph nodes, adjacent tissues. Breast cancer patients provided tissue from their axillary draining lymph nodes. TCRdb itself ran the multiplex PCR reads through MiXCR, one entry per CDR3 protein. Among over 250,000 distinct CDR3 sequences listed, 30% were seen once. Sequencing used axillary lymph node tissue. The receptors were sampled from a female donor with breast cancer. Some clones in this sample may be carry-over from other donors' samples.

On this clonotype itself: One junction end does not reproduce the germline sequence, and a read error may be involved. J is TRBJ2-2 and V is TRBV7-7; the match to TRBD2 covers 7 bases. In germline, CDR1 is SSHAT, CDR2 FNYEAQ (reference sequence). The CDR3 is made up of 18 amino acids. CDR3 region: CASSLASWGGGNTGELFF. In nucleotides, the CDR3 is TGTGCTAGCAGCTTAGCGAGTTGGGGGGGGGGGAACACCGGGGAGCTGTTTTTT.

The CDR3 loop reads CASKPIGTGNTIYF. CDR3 sequence (DNA): TGTGCCAGCAAACCTATCGGGACAGGAAACACCATATATTTT. This chain joins TRBV3-1 and TRBJ1-3; a possible D gene is TRBD1 (6 bases). V lost 7 bases to trimming and J lost 4 bases, with 14 bases between them. Germline assignment: CDR1 LGHDT and CDR2 YNNKEL (reference sequence). CDR3 length: 14 amino acids.

The sample holds a few counts of this clonotype. This may be a read error, as it is one base from a much larger clone. The chain combines TRBV6-4 with TRBJ2-2; D call uncertain. The germline V gene encodes CDR1 MRHNA and CDR2 SNTAGT. Trimming removed 5 bases from V and 6 bases from J, with 10 bases in between. The length of the CDR3 is 13 residues. CDR3 bases: TGTGCCAGCAGTCGCGCCTTCCCCGGGGAGCTGTTTTTT. This sequence encodes CASSRAFPGELFF.

This clonotype was counted many times. The chain is built from TRBV6-5 and TRBJ2-7; D not resolved. The germline gives CDR1 MNHEY, CDR2 SVGAGI. The CDR3 consists of 13 residues. The V end lost 5 bases, the J end lost 3 bases, and 11 bases lay between the germline ends. The CDR3 DNA is TGTGCCAGCAGTCGTGTCCCCAGCTACGAGCAGTACTTC. The encoded protein is CASSRVPSYEQYF.